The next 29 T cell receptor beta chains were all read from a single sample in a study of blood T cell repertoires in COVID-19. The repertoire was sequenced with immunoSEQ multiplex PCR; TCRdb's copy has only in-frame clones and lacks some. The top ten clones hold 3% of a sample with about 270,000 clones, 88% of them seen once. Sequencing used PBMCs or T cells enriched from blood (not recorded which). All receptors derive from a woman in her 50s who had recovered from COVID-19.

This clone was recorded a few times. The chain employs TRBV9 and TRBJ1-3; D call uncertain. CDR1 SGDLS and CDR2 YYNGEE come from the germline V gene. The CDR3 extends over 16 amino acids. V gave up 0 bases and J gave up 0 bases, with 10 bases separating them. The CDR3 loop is CASSVGGVYSGNTIYF. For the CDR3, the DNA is TGTGCCAGCAGCGTAGGGGGAGTTTACTCTGGAAACACCATATATTTT.

The CDR3 nucleotides are TGTGCCAGTAGTGTGAAACAGGCGTTCTCTGGAAACACCATATATTTT. It yields the protein CASSVKQAFSGNTIYF. This sequence joins TRBV19 and TRBJ1-3, with D maybe TRBD1 (5 bases). Trimming left V 5 bases short and J 0 bases short, with 14 bases between. This CDR3 spans 16 amino acids. The V gene's germline CDR1 is LNHDA and CDR2 SQIVND (reference sequence).

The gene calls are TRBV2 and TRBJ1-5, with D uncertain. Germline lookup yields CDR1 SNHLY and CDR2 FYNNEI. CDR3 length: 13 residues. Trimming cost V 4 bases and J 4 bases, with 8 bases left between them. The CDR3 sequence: CASSGSENQPQHF. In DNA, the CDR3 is TGTGCCAGCAGTGGGTCGGAGAATCAGCCCCAGCATTTT.

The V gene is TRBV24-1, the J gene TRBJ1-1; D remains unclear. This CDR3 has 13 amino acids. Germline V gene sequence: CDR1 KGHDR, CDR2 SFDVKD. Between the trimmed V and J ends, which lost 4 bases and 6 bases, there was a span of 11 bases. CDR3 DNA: TGTGCCACCAGTGACCCCCGGGTCGCTGAAGCTTTCTTT. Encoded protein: CATSDPRVAEAFF.

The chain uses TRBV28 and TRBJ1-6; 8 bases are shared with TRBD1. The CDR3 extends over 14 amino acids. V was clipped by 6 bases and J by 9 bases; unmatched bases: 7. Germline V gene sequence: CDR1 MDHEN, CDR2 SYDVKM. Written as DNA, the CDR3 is TGTGCCAGCAGAAGAACAGGGGGAGGTTCACCCCTCCACTTT. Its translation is CASRRTGGGSPLHF.

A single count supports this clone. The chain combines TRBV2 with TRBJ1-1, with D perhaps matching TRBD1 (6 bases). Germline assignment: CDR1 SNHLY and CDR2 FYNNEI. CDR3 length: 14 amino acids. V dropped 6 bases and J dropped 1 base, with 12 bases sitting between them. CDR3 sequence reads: CASRLQGQNTEAFF. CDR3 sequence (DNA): TGTGCCAGCAGGCTACAGGGTCAGAACACTGAAGCTTTCTTT.

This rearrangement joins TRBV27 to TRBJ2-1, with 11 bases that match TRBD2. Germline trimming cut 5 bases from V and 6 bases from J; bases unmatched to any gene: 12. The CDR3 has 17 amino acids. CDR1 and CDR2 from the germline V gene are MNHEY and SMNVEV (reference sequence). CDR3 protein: CASSLTSGTSGPNEQFF. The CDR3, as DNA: TGTGCCAGCAGTCTCACTTCCGGGACTAGCGGACCCAATGAGCAGTTCTTC.

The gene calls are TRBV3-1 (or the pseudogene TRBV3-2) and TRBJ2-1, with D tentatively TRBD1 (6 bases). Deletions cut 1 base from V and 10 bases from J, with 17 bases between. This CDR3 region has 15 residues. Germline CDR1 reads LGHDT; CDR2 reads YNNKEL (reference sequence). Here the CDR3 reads CASSQVGARAGEQFF. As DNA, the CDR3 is TGTGCCAGCAGCCAAGTGGGGGCGAGGGCTGGGGAGCAGTTCTTC.

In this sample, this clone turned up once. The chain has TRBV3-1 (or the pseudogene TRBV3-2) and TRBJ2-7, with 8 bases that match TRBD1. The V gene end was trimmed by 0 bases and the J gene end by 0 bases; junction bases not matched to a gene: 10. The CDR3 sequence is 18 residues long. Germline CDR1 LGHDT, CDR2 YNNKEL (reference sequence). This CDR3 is CASSQDQGASPSSYEQYF. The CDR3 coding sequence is TGTGCCAGCAGCCAAGATCAGGGGGCGTCCCCCAGCTCCTACGAGCAGTACTTC.

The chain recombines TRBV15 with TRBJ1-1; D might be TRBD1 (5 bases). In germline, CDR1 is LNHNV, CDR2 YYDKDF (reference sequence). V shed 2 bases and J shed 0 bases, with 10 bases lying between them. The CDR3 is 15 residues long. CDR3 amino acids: CATSRSGTVNTEAFF. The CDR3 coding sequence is TGTGCCACCAGCAGAAGCGGGACGGTGAACACTGAAGCTTTCTTT.

CDR3 region: CASTTGVTEAFF. CDR3 coding DNA: TGTGCCAGCACCACAGGGGTAACTGAAGCTTTCTTT. V and J are TRBV28 and TRBJ1-1; TRBD1 aligns across 7 bases. Looked up from germline, CDR1 is MDHEN and CDR2 is SYDVKM. J lost 5 bases, V lost 7 bases, and 4 bases had no gene match. The CDR3 covers 12 residues.

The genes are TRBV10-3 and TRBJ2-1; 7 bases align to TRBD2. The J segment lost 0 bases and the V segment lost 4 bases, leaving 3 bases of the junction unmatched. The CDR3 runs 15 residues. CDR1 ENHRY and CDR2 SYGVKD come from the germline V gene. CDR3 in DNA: TGTGCCATCAGTGCTGCGGGAGACTCCTACAATGAGCAGTTCTTC. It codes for CAISAAGDSYNEQFF.

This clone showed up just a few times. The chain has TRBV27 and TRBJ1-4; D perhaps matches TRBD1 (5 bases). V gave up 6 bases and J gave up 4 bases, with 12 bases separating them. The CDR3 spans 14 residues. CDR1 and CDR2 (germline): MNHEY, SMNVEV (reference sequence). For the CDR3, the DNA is TGTGCCAGCAGGGTGACAGCACTTAATGAAAAACTGTTTTTT. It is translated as CASRVTALNEKLFF.

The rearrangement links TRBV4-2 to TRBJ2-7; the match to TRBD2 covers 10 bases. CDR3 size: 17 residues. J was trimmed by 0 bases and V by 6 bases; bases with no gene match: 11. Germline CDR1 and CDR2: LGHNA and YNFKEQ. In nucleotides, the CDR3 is TGTGCCAGCAGTCGAGGACTAGCGGATCAAAGCTCCTACGAGCAGTACTTC. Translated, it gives CASSRGLADQSSYEQYF.

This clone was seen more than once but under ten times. CDR3 residues: CASSLEQMRYGYTF. The DNA of the CDR3 is TGTGCCAGCAGCTTGGAACAGATGCGCTATGGCTACACCTTC. The V gene is TRBV5-8, the J gene TRBJ1-2, with unresolved D. Trimming stripped 0 bases from V and 4 bases from J, with 10 bases between. This CDR3 is 14 amino acids long. Germline loops: CDR1 SGHTS, CDR2 YDEGEE.

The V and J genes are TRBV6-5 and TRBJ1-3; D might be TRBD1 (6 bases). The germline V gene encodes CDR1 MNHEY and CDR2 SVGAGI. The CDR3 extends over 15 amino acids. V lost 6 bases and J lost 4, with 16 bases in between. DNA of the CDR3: TGTGCCAGCAGACCGACAGGACCGGGGGGAAACACCATATATTTT. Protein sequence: CASRPTGPGGNTIYF.

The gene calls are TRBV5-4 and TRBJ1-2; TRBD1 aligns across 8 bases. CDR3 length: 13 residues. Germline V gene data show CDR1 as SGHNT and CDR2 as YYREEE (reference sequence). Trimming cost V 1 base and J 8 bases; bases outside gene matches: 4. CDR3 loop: CASSLQGAQGYTF. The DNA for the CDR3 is TGTGCCAGCAGCTTGCAGGGGGCGCAAGGCTACACCTTC.

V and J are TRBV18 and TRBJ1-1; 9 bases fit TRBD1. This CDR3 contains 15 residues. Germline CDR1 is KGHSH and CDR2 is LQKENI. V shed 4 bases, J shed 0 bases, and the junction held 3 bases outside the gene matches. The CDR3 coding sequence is TGTGCCAGCTCACAACAGGGGGCCATGAACACTGAAGCTTTCTTT. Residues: CASSQQGAMNTEAFF.

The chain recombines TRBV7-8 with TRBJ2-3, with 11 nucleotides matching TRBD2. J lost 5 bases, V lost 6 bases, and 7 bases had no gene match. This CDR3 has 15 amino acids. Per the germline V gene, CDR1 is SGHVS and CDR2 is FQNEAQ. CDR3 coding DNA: TGTGCCAGCAGGACACGGACTAGCGGGTTAGATACGCAGTATTTT. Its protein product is CASRTRTSGLDTQYF.

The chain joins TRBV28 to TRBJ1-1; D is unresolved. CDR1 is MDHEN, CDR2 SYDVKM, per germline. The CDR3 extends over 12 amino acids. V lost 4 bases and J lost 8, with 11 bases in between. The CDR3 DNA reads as TGTGCCAGCAGTTGGAGCACGGGAGAAGCTTTCTTT. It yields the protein CASSWSTGEAFF.

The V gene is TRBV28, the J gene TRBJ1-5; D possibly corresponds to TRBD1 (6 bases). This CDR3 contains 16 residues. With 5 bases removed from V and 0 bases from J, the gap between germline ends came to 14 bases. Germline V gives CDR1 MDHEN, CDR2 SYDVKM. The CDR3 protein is CASSATTGYSNQPQHF. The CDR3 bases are TGTGCCAGCAGTGCAACGACAGGTTATAGCAATCAGCCCCAGCATTTT.

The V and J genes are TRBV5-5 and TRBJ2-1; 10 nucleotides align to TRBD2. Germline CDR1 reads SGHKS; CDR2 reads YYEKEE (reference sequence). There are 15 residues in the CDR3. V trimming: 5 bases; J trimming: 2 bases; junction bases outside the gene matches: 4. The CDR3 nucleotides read TGTGCCAGCAGGCCTACTAGCGGGGCCTACAATGAGCAGTTCTTC. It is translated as CASRPTSGAYNEQFF. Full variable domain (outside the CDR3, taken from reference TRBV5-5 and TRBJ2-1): DAGVTQSPTHLIKTRGQQVTLRCSPISGHKSVSWYQQVLGQGPQFIFQYYEKEERGRGNFPDRFSARQFPNYSSELNVNALLLGDSALYLCASRPTSGAYNEQFFGPGTRLTVL.

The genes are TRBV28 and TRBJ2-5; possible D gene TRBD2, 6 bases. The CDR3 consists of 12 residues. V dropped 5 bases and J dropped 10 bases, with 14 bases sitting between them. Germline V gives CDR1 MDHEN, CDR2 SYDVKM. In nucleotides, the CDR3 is TGTGCCAGCAGTGCGGGCCTAGCGAGCCAGTACTTC. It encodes CASSAGLASQYF.

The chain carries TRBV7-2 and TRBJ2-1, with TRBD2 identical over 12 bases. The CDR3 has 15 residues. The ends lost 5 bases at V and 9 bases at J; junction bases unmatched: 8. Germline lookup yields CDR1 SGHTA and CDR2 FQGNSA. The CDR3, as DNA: TGTGCCAGCAGCACACGGACTAGCGGGACGATTGAGCAGTTCTTC. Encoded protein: CASSTRTSGTIEQFF. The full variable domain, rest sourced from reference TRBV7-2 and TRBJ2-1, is GAGVSQSPSNKVTEKGKDVELRCDPISGHTALYWYRQSLGQGLEFLIYFQGNSAPDKSGLPSDRFSAERTGGSVSTLTIQRTQQEDSAVYLCASSTRTSGTIEQFFGPGTRLTVL.

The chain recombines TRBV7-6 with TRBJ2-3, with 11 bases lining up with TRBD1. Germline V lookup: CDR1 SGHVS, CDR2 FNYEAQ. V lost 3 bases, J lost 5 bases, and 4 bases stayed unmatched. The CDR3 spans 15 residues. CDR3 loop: CASSFGQGAKDTQYF. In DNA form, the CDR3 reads TGTGCCAGCAGCTTTGGACAGGGGGCTAAAGATACGCAGTATTTT.

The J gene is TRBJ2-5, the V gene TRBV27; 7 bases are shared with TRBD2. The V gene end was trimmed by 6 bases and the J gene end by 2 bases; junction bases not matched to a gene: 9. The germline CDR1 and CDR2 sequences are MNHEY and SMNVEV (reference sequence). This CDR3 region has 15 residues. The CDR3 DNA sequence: TGTGCCAGCAGCCTATTCCCAGCGGGACAAGAGACCCAGTACTTC. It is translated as CASSLFPAGQETQYF.

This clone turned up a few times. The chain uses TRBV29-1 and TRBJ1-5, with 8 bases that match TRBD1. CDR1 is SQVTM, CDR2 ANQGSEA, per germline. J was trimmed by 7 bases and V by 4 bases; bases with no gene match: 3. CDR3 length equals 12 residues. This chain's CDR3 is CSVATGDQPQHF. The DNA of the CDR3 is TGCAGCGTTGCGACAGGGGACCAGCCCCAGCATTTT. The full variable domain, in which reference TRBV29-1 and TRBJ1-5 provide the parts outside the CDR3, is SAVISQKPSRDICQRGTSLTIQCQVDSQVTMMFWYRQQPGQSLTLIATANQGSEATYESGFVIDKFPISRPNLTFSTLTVSNMSPEDSSIYLCSVATGDQPQHFGDGTRLSIL.

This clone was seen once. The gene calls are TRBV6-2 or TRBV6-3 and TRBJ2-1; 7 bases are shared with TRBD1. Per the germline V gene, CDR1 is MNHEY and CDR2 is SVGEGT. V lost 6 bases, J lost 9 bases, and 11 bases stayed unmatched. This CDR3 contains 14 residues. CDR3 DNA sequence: TGTGCCAGCAGACCTAGACAGGGTAAAGGTGAGCAGTTCTTC. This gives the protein CASRPRQGKGEQFF.

The CDR3 spells CASNSIYTGDGYGYTF. The CDR3 nucleotides read TGTGCCAGCAATAGTATCTATACAGGTGATGGCTATGGCTACACCTTC. The V and J genes are TRBV19 and TRBJ1-2; possible D gene TRBD1, 5 bases. V was cut by 9 bases and J by 4 bases, with 24 bases left in between. Germline V CDR1 and CDR2: LNHDA, SQIVND (reference sequence). The length of the CDR3 is 16 residues.